This TCR beta chain was sequenced during a study of OX40 agonist ivuxolimab in advanced cancers. Sampling times: baseline, cycle 4 day 1, cycle 7 day 1. Sequenced by immunoSEQ multiplex PCR; TCRdb stores in-frame clones only, minus some. The table records about 64,000 clones, roughly 80% of them present only once. Deletions cut 1 base from V and 4 bases from J, with 5 bases between. Germline V lookup: CDR1 SGHRS, CDR2 YFSETQ. The CDR3 spans 13 residues. This rearrangement joins TRBV5-1 to TRBJ2-2; D is unclear. This TCR came from an adult with an advanced solid tumor such as melanoma, head and neck, liver or kidney cancer. The sequencing here drew on CD4+ or CD8+ T cells sorted from blood, taken in a trial of the OX40 agonist ivuxolimab. CDR3 in amino acids: CASSLWGTGELFF. The CDR3 DNA reads as TGCGCCAGCAGCTTGTGGGGCACCGGGGAGCTGTTTTTT.